This TCR beta chain comes out of a study of T-cell memory formation after mild COVID-19. Turning to the study itself: Largely, the TCR clusters proved donor specific.

TCRdb used MiXCR to reprocess the 5' RACE reads, holding one entry per CDR3 protein. The sample lists 400,000 to 500,000 distinct CDR3 sequences, approximately 20% occurring once. V was trimmed by 0 bases and J by 0 bases, leaving 8 bases between them. Germline CDR1 DFQATT, CDR2 SNEGSKA (reference sequence). This CDR3 has 14 amino acids. As concerns this clonotype: Its antigen is unknown.

Whole-study results and caveats: Clones that contracted clustered mainly in CM and EM if CD4+ and in EMRA if CD8+.

The origin of this receptor is an adult woman who had mild COVID-19 (a few samples of this study predate the infection). Cell type and time point are not known. Sequencing was done on a sample of PBMCs or a T cell subset sorted from them (not recorded which). The chain links TRBV20-1 to TRBJ1-1; TRBD1 might be the D (5 bases). The CDR3 spells CSARDRGLNTEAFF. The CDR3 bases are TGCAGTGCTAGAGACCGGGGACTGAACACTGAAGCTTTCTTT.